Listed below are T cell receptor beta chains from one sample, sequenced in a study of T-cell reconstitution after alpha-beta-depleted transplantation in children. TCRdb fed the PCR reads into MiXCR, producing one record per CDR3 protein. In the table there are 580,000 or so distinct CDR3 sequences, 20% to 25% of which are singletons. Sequenced here: PBMCs, mostly from graft donor cells, sampled 360 days after TCRalphabeta/CD19-depleted stem cell transplant. Receptor source: a boy under three years old who had a stem cell transplant for acute myeloid leukemia, so the T cells may come from the graft donor. The CDR3 runs from the conserved cysteine through the conserved F or W. Fields, in order: D gene, J gene, V gene, clone size, CDR3 protein, CDR3 DNA. A D gene is named only where the DNA matches it firmly. Part of the rows lack a size; the others show once, few, many or a class for expanded clones.

D gene: NA; J gene: TRBJ1-5; V gene: TRBV20-1; clone size: NA; CDR3 protein: CSAGRGSNQPQHF; CDR3 DNA: TGCAGTGCTGGGCGGGGGAGCAATCAGCCCCAGCATTTT
D gene: NA; J gene: TRBJ2-7; V gene: TRBV4-3; clone size: few; CDR3 protein: CASSHDTEQTAIYEQYF; CDR3 DNA: TGCGCCAGCAGCCACGACACCGAACAGACTGCTATCTACGAGCAGTACTTC
D gene: TRBD2; J gene: TRBJ2-5; V gene: TRBV20-1; clone size: few; CDR3 protein: CSAGVAAGEPQETQYF; CDR3 DNA: TGCAGTGCTGGGGTTGCGGCGGGGGAACCCCAAGAGACCCAGTACTTC
D gene: TRBD2; J gene: TRBJ2-3; V gene: TRBV11-2; clone size: few; CDR3 protein: CASSPQAGPGSLPRDTQYF; CDR3 DNA: TGTGCCAGCAGCCCTCAAGCGGGGCCCGGCTCTCTCCCCCGGGATACGCAGTATTTT
D gene: TRBD2; J gene: TRBJ2-1; V gene: TRBV27; clone size: many; CDR3 protein: CASSLSAGGTNEQFF; CDR3 DNA: TGTGCCAGCAGTTTGTCGGCGGGGGGCACCAATGAGCAGTTCTTC
D gene: TRBD2; J gene: TRBJ2-1; V gene: TRBV29-1; clone size: few; CDR3 protein: CSVEDDGGAWAEQFF; CDR3 DNA: TGCAGCGTTGAAGACGACGGGGGGGCCTGGGCTGAGCAGTTCTTC
D gene: TRBD1; J gene: TRBJ1-4; V gene: TRBV20-1; clone size: NA; CDR3 protein: CSASLDRGLREKLFF; CDR3 DNA: TGCAGTGCTAGTCTGGACAGGGGTCTGCGGGAAAAACTGTTTTTT
D gene: TRBD1; J gene: TRBJ1-1; V gene: TRBV5-1; clone size: NA; CDR3 protein: CASSVTGYTEAFF; CDR3 DNA: TGCGCCAGCAGTGTGACAGGGTACACTGAAGCTTTCTTT
D gene: NA; J gene: TRBJ2-5; V gene: TRBV12-3/TRBV12-4; clone size: NA; CDR3 protein: CASRYDSGQETQYF; CDR3 DNA: TGTGCCAGCAGGTACGACAGCGGACAAGAGACCCAGTACTTC
D gene: NA; J gene: TRBJ2-1; V gene: TRBV20-1; clone size: few; CDR3 protein: CRPGVQFF; CDR3 DNA: TGCAGGCCCGGGGTGCAGTTCTTC
D gene: TRBD1; J gene: TRBJ1-6; V gene: TRBV20-1; clone size: NA; CDR3 protein: CSARDSTKNSPLHF; CDR3 DNA: TGCAGTGCCCGGGACAGTACTAAGAATTCACCCCTCCACTTT
D gene: TRBD1; J gene: TRBJ2-5; V gene: TRBV7-9; clone size: many; CDR3 protein: CASSLSLTGRETQYF; CDR3 DNA: TGTGCCAGCAGCTTATCCTTGACAGGGCGGGAGACCCAGTACTTC
D gene: TRBD1; J gene: TRBJ1-6; V gene: TRBV6-1; clone size: NA; CDR3 protein: CASSPRTGDGSPLHF; CDR3 DNA: TGTGCCAGCAGCCCGAGGACAGGGGATGGGTCACCCCTCCACTTT
D gene: NA; J gene: TRBJ2-5; V gene: TRBV10-3; clone size: once; CDR3 protein: CASSESRGRTTGGTFGQETQYF; CDR3 DNA: TGTGCCAGCAGTGAGTCAAGGGGTCGGACTACCGGTGGGACGTTCGGCCAAGAGACCCAGTACTTC
D gene: NA; J gene: TRBJ2-5; V gene: TRBV29-1; clone size: many; CDR3 protein: CSVEGQIPGSGRETQYF; CDR3 DNA: TGCAGCGTTGAAGGCCAGATCCCTGGCTCGGGGAGGGAGACCCAGTACTTC
D gene: NA; J gene: TRBJ2-2; V gene: TRBV12-5; clone size: many; CDR3 protein: CASGSVTGELFF; CDR3 DNA: TGTGCTAGTGGTTCGGTGACCGGGGAGCTGTTTTTT
D gene: NA; J gene: TRBJ2-3; V gene: TRBV20-1; clone size: NA; CDR3 protein: CSAGSLHHTDTQYF; CDR3 DNA: TGCAGTGCTGGGTCACTACATCACACAGATACGCAGTATTTT
D gene: NA; J gene: TRBJ1-6; V gene: TRBV20-1; clone size: few; CDR3 protein: CSSKTGIASNSPLHF; CDR3 DNA: TGCAGTTCCAAAACCGGGATAGCAAGCAATTCACCCCTCCACTTT
D gene: TRBD2; J gene: TRBJ2-3; V gene: TRBV20-1; clone size: few; CDR3 protein: CSARGSVVSGGITDTQYF; CDR3 DNA: TGCAGTGCTAGAGGGTCGGTGGTTAGCGGGGGGATCACAGATACGCAGTATTTT
D gene: NA; J gene: TRBJ2-2; V gene: TRBV5-1; clone size: many; CDR3 protein: CASSLTVPPNTGELFF; CDR3 DNA: TGCGCCAGCAGCTTGACTGTCCCCCCGAACACCGGGGAGCTGTTTTTT
D gene: NA; J gene: TRBJ1-1; V gene: TRBV29-1; clone size: many; CDR3 protein: CSVDRRLNTEAFF; CDR3 DNA: TGCAGCGTTGACAGGAGATTGAACACTGAAGCTTTCTTT
D gene: NA; J gene: TRBJ2-3; V gene: TRBV20-1; clone size: many; CDR3 protein: CSATWGISTDTQYF; CDR3 DNA: TGCAGTGCTACGTGGGGGATTAGCACAGATACGCAGTATTTT
D gene: TRBD1; J gene: TRBJ1-5; V gene: TRBV15; clone size: few; CDR3 protein: CATSRDVGRGLNQPQHF; CDR3 DNA: TGTGCCACCAGCAGAGATGTGGGCAGGGGGCTTAATCAGCCCCAGCATTTT
D gene: NA; J gene: TRBJ1-2; V gene: TRBV15; clone size: NA; CDR3 protein: CATSREKFEKANYGYTF; CDR3 DNA: TGTGCCACCAGCAGAGAAAAGTTTGAGAAAGCTAACTATGGCTACACCTTC
D gene: NA; J gene: TRBJ2-1; V gene: TRBV10-1; clone size: many; CDR3 protein: CASSDPNFPHEQFF; CDR3 DNA: TGCGCCAGCAGTGACCCAAACTTCCCCCATGAGCAGTTCTTC
D gene: NA; J gene: TRBJ2-7; V gene: TRBV28; clone size: NA; CDR3 protein: CASSSPRAPSYEQYF; CDR3 DNA: TGTGCCAGCAGCTCCCCGAGAGCCCCCTCCTACGAGCAGTACTTC
D gene: NA; J gene: TRBJ2-1; V gene: TRBV20-1; clone size: few; CDR3 protein: CSAGEMETYNEQFF; CDR3 DNA: TGCAGTGCTGGGGAGATGGAAACGTACAATGAGCAGTTCTTC
D gene: NA; J gene: TRBJ2-3; V gene: TRBV6-1; clone size: NA; CDR3 protein: CASSEPAGARVSDTQYF; CDR3 DNA: TGTGCCAGCAGTGAGCCGGCGGGGGCCCGTGTCTCAGATACGCAGTATTTT
D gene: TRBD1; J gene: TRBJ2-3; V gene: TRBV12-3/TRBV12-4; clone size: NA; CDR3 protein: CASRGQGSDTQYF; CDR3 DNA: TGTGCCAGCAGGGGACAGGGGTCAGATACGCAGTATTTT
D gene: TRBD2; J gene: TRBJ2-5; V gene: TRBV3-1; clone size: few; CDR3 protein: CASSQELSTPGLAGGQQETQYF; CDR3 DNA: TGTGCCAGCAGCCAAGAGCTTTCAACGCCGGGACTAGCGGGGGGTCAGCAAGAGACCCAGTACTTC
D gene: NA; J gene: TRBJ1-4; V gene: TRBV20-1; clone size: many; CDR3 protein: CSARHRQRSGRGEKLFF; CDR3 DNA: TGCAGTGCTAGACACAGGCAAAGATCCGGACGGGGTGAAAAACTGTTTTTT
D gene: TRBD1; J gene: TRBJ2-7; V gene: TRBV15; clone size: many; CDR3 protein: CATSRVRTGYEQYF; CDR3 DNA: TGTGCCACCAGCAGAGTGCGGACAGGCTACGAGCAGTACTTC
D gene: NA; J gene: TRBJ2-7; V gene: TRBV20-1; clone size: NA; CDR3 protein: CSARGHIGQTYEQYF; CDR3 DNA: TGCAGTGCTAGAGGCCACATCGGACAGACCTACGAGCAGTACTTC
D gene: NA; J gene: TRBJ2-3; V gene: TRBV29-1; clone size: few; CDR3 protein: CSVETRGGVVDTQYF; CDR3 DNA: TGCAGCGTTGAAACCCGAGGCGGGGTAGTAGATACGCAGTATTTT
D gene: NA; J gene: TRBJ1-5; V gene: TRBV6-1; clone size: NA; CDR3 protein: CASTKGDRGYSNQPQHF; CDR3 DNA: TGTGCCAGCACCAAGGGGGATAGGGGTTATAGCAATCAGCCCCAGCATTTT
D gene: NA; J gene: TRBJ2-5; V gene: TRBV4-2; clone size: many; CDR3 protein: CASSQNLGTETQYF; CDR3 DNA: TGTGCCAGCAGCCAAAATCTCGGGACGGAGACCCAGTACTTC
D gene: TRBD1; J gene: TRBJ2-1; V gene: TRBV6-4; clone size: many; CDR3 protein: CASSDRDRGNEQFF; CDR3 DNA: TGTGCCAGCAGTGACAGAGACAGGGGCAATGAGCAGTTCTTC
D gene: NA; J gene: TRBJ1-1; V gene: TRBV4-1; clone size: NA; CDR3 protein: CASSHLSRILDTEAFF; CDR3 DNA: TGCGCCAGCAGCCACTTAAGCAGGATCCTGGACACTGAAGCTTTCTTT
D gene: TRBD1; J gene: TRBJ2-4; V gene: TRBV12-3/TRBV12-4; clone size: many; CDR3 protein: CASSAGTGGSKNIQYF; CDR3 DNA: TGTGCCAGCAGTGCCGGGACAGGGGGCTCCAAAAACATTCAGTACTTC
D gene: NA; J gene: TRBJ2-1; V gene: TRBV24-1; clone size: NA; CDR3 protein: CATGTRNEQFF; CDR3 DNA: TGTGCCACCGGGACAAGGAATGAGCAGTTCTTC
D gene: NA; J gene: TRBJ2-1; V gene: TRBV4-1; clone size: many; CDR3 protein: CASSQDRADIEQFF; CDR3 DNA: TGCGCCAGCAGCCAAGATAGGGCCGATATTGAGCAGTTCTTC
D gene: TRBD1; J gene: TRBJ2-3; V gene: TRBV25-1; clone size: many; CDR3 protein: CASATGGDTQYF; CDR3 DNA: TGTGCCAGCGCTACAGGGGGAGACACGCAGTATTTT
D gene: NA; J gene: TRBJ2-1; V gene: TRBV12-3/TRBV12-4; clone size: NA; CDR3 protein: CASSSLVVGTEQFF; CDR3 DNA: TGTGCCAGCAGTTCCCTGGTAGTGGGCACTGAGCAGTTCTTC
D gene: TRBD2; J gene: TRBJ2-1; V gene: TRBV20-1; clone size: NA; CDR3 protein: CSARDLHGGALIEQFF; CDR3 DNA: TGCAGTGCTAGAGATCTCCACGGGGGGGCGCTTATTGAGCAGTTCTTC